The 5 T cell receptor beta chains below were found in one sample sequenced in a study of T cells in tumors after PD-1 blockade. Using immunoSEQ multiplex PCR, the repertoire was profiled, and TCRdb retains in-frame clones only, with some absent. This sample carries fewer than 50,000 clones, 81% of them seen once, and the ten largest clones take approximately 4.1%. The sequences come from PBMCs, collected before anti-PD-1 treatment. These receptors were obtained from a human donor with basal cell carcinoma.

This clone was observed a handful of times. The V gene is TRBV10-3, the J gene TRBJ1-1, with D possibly being TRBD1 (5 bases). Germline CDR1 and CDR2: ENHRY and SYGVKD. This CDR3 has 16 amino acids. The V and J ends lost 2 bases and 1 base respectively, with 14 bases between them. In DNA form, the CDR3 reads TGTGCCATCAGTGAGGTAAGGGGCTCAACGAACACTGAAGCTTTCTTT. It codes for CAISEVRGSTNTEAFF.

This sequence joins TRBV10-3 and TRBJ2-1; D gene ambiguous. Trimming pared 3 bases from V and 6 bases from J, leaving 9 bases between. The CDR3 spans 13 residues. CDR1 and CDR2 (germline): ENHRY, SYGVKD. The CDR3 sequence: CAISDWAVNEQFF. The CDR3 DNA sequence: TGTGCCATCAGTGATTGGGCAGTCAATGAGCAGTTCTTC.

CDR3 residues: CASNRGGGANYGYTF. As DNA, the CDR3 is TGTGCCAGTAATCGCGGGGGGGGAGCTAACTATGGCTACACCTTC. V gene TRBV19 combines with J gene TRBJ1-2, with D possibly matching TRBD1 (5 bases). This CDR3 is built from 15 residues. Trimming took off 7 bases at V and 0 bases at J, with 15 bases between the two ends. Germline V gene data show CDR1 as LNHDA and CDR2 as SQIVND (reference sequence).

With respect to this clone: This may be a read error, as it is one base from a much larger clone. V is TRBV5-1 and J is TRBJ1-3; D is unclear. Per germline, CDR1 SGHRS and CDR2 YFSETQ. The ends were cut back, 0 bases at V and 3 bases at J, with 7 bases in the middle. The length of the CDR3 is 14 residues. The CDR3 region has the DNA TGCGCCAGCAGCTTGGTAGGGTATGGAAACACCATATATTTT. Translation gives CASSLVGYGNTIYF.

The genes are TRBV27 and TRBJ2-1, with TRBD2 as a possible D gene (5 bases). Germline loops: CDR1 MNHEY, CDR2 SMNVEV (reference sequence). V lost 3 bases and J 7 bases, leaving 16 bases between the germline ends. The CDR3 has 15 amino acids. DNA of the CDR3: TGTGCCAGCAGTTTGAGAGGGCCCAAGGAGAATGAGCAGTTCTTC. Its protein product is CASSLRGPKENEQFF.